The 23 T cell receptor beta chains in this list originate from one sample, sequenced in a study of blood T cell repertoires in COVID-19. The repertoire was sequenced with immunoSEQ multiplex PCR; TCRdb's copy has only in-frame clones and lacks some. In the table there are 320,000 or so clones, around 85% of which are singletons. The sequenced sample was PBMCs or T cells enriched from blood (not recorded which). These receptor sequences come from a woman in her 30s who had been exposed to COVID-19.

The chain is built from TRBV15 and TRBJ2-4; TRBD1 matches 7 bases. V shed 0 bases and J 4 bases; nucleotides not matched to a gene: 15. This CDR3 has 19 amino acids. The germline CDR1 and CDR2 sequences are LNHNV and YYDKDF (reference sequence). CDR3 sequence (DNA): TGTGCCACCAGCAGAGATAAAGGGGATCAATACAGGGGAAAAAACATTCAGTACTTC. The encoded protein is CATSRDKGDQYRGKNIQYF. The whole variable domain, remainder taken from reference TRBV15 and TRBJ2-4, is DAMVIQNPRYQVTQFGKPVTLSCSQTLNHNVMYWYQQKSSQAPKLLFHYYDKDFNNEADTPDNFQSRRPNTSFCFLDIRSPGLGDTAMYLCATSRDKGDQYRGKNIQYFGAGTRLSVL.

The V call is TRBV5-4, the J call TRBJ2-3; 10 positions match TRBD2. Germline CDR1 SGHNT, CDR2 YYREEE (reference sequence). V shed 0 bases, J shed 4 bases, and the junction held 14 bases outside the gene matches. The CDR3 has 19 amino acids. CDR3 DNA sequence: TGTGCCAGCAGCTTGGCCAGCGGGGGGGCGGGGTTAAGGGCAGATACGCAGTATTTT. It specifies CASSLASGGAGLRADTQYF. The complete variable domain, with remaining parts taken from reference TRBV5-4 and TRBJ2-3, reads ETGVTQSPTHLIKTRGQQVTLRCSSQSGHNTVSWYQQALGQGPQFIFQYYREEENGRGNFPPRFSGLQFPNYSSELNVNALELDDSALYLCASSLASGGAGLRADTQYFGPGTRLTVL.

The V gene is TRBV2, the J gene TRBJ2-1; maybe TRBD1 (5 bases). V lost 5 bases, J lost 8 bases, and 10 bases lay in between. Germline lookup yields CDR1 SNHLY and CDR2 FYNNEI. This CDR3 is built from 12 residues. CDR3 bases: TGTGCCAGCAGTCGTCAAGGGGATGAGCAGTTCTTC. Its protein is CASSRQGDEQFF.

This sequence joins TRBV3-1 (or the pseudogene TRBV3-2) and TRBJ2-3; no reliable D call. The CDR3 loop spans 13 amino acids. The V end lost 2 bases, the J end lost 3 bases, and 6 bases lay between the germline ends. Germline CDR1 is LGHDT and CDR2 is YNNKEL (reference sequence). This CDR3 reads CASSQYGTDTQYF. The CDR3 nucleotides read TGTGCCAGCAGCCAATACGGGACAGATACGCAGTATTTT.

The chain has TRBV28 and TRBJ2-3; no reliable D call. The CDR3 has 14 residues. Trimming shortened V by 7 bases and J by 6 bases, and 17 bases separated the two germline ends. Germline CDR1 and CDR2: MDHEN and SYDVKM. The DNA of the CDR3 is TGTGCCAGCAAACTCACCGGGTGGCTTGATACGCAGTATTTT. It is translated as CASKLTGWLDTQYF.

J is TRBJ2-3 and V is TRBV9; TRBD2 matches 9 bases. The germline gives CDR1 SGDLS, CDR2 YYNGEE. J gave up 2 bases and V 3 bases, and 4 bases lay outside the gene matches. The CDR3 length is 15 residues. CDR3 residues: CASSGSGGLTDTQYF. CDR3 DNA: TGTGCCAGCAGCGGTAGCGGGGGACTCACAGATACGCAGTATTTT.

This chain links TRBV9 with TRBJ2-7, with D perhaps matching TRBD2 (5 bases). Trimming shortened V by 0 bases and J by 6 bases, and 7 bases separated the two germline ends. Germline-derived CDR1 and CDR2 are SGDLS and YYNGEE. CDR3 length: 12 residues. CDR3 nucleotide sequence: TGTGCCAGCAGCGTAGATGCGGGCGAGCAGTACTTC. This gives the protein CASSVDAGEQYF.

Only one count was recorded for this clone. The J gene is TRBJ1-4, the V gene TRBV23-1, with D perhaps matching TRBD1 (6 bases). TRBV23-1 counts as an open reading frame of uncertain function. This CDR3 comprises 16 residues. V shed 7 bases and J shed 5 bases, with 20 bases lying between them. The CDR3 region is CASTHNVGARNEKLFF. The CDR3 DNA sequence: TGCGCCAGCACCCACAACGTGGGGGCCCGAAATGAAAAACTGTTTTTT.

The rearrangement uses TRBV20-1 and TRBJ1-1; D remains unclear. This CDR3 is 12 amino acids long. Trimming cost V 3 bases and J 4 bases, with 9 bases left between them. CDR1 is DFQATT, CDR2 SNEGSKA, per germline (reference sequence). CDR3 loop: CSASAQATEAFF. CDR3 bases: TGCAGTGCTAGTGCTCAGGCCACTGAAGCTTTCTTT.

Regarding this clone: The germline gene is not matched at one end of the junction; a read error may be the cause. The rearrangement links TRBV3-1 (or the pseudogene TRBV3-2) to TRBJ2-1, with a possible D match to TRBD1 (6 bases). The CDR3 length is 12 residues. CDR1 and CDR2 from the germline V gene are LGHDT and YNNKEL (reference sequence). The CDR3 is CASSQDHRVIVF. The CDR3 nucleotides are TGTGCCAGCAGCCAAGACCACAGGGTCATTGTCTTC.

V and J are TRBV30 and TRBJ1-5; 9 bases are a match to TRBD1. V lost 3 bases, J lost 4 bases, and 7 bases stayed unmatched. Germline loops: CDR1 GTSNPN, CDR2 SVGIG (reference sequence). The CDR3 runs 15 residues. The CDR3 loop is CAWRENGQGNQPQHF. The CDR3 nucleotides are TGTGCCTGGAGGGAAAACGGACAGGGGAATCAGCCCCAGCATTTT.

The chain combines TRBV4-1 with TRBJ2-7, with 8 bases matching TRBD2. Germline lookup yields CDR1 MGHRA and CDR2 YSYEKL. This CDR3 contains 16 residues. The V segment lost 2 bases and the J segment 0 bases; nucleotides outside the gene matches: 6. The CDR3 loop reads CASSQLPSGSSYEQYF. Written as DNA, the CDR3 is TGCGCCAGCAGCCAACTTCCTAGCGGGTCCTCCTACGAGCAGTACTTC.

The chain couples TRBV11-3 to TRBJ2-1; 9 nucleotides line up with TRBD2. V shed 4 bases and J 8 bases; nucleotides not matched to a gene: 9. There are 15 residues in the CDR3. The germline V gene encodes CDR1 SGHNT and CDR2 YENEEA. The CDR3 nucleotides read TGTGCCAGCAGCTCTCCCAGCGGGAGGCCACATGAGCAGTTCTTC. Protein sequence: CASSSPSGRPHEQFF. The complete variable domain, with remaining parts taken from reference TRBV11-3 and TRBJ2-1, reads EAGVVQSPRYKIIEKKQPVAFWCNPISGHNTLYWYLQNLGQGPELLIRYENEEAVDDSQLPKDRFSAERLKGVDSTLKIQPAELGDSAVYLCASSSPSGRPHEQFFGPGTRLTVL.

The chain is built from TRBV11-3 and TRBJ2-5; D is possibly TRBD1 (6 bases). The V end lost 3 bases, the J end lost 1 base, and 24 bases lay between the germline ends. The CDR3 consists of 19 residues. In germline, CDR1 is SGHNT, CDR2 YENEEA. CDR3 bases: TGTGCCAGCAGCTTCACCCCCCTTGACAGGAGGAACCTCCAAGAGACCCAGTACTTC. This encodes CASSFTPLDRRNLQETQYF.

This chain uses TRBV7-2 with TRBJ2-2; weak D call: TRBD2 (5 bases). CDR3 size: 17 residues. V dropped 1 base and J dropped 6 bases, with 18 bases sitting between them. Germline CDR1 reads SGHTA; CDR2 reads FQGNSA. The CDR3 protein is CASSLVPGFPSPGELFF. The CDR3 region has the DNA TGTGCCAGCAGCTTAGTTCCGGGATTCCCCTCCCCCGGGGAGCTGTTTTTT. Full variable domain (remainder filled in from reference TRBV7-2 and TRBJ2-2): GAGVSQSPSNKVTEKGKDVELRCDPISGHTALYWYRQSLGQGLEFLIYFQGNSAPDKSGLPSDRFSAERTGGSVSTLTIQRTQQEDSAVYLCASSLVPGFPSPGELFFGEGSRLTVL.

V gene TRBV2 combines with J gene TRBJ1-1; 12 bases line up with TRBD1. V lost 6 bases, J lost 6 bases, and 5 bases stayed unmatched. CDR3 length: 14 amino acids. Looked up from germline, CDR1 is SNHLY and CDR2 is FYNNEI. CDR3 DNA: TGTGCCAGCAGGGGGACAGGGGGCCGCGCTGAAGCTTTCTTT. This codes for CASRGTGGRAEAFF.

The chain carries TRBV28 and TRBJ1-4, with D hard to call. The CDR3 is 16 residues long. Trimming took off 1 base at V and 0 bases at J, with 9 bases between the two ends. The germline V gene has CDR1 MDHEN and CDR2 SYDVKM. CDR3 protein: CASSLYRETTNEKLFF. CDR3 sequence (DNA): TGTGCCAGCAGTTTATATCGGGAGACAACTAATGAAAAACTGTTTTTT.

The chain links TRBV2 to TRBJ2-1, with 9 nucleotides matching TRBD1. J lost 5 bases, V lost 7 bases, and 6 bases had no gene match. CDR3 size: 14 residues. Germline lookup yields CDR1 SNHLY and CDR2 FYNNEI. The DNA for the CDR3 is TGTGCCAGCAAAAACAGGGGGCTCAACAATGAGCAGTTCTTC. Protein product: CASKNRGLNNEQFF. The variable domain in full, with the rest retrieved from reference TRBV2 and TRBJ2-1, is EPEVTQTPSHQVTQMGQEVILRCVPISNHLYFYWYRQILGQKVEFLVSFYNNEISEKSEIFDDQFSVERPDGSNFTLKIRSTKLEDSAMYFCASKNRGLNNEQFFGPGTRLTVL.

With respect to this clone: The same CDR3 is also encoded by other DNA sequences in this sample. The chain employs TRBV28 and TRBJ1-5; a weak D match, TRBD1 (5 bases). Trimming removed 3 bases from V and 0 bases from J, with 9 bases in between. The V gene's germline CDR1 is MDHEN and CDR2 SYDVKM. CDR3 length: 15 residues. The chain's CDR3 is CASSFGGGSNQPQHF. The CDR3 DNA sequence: TGTGCCAGCAGTTTTGGGGGAGGTAGCAATCAGCCCCAGCATTTT.

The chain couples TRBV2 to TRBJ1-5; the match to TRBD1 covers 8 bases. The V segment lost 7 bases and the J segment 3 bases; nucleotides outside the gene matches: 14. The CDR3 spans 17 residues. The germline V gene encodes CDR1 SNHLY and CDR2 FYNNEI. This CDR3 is CASKSIGQGSNNQPQHF. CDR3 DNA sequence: TGTGCCAGCAAAAGCATCGGACAGGGTAGTAACAATCAGCCCCAGCATTTT.

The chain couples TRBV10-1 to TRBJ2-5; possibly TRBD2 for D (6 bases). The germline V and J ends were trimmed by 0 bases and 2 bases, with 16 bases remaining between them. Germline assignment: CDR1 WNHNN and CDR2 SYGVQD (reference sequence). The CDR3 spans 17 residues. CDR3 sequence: CASSESRGVARQETQYF. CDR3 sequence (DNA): TGCGCCAGCAGTGAGTCTCGCGGGGTCGCCCGTCAAGAGACCCAGTACTTC.

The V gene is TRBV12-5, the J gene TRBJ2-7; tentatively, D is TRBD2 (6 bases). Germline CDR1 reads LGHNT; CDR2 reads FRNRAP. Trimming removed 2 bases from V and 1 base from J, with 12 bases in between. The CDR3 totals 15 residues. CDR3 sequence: CASGLPKAGSYEQYF. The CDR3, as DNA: TGTGCTAGTGGTTTGCCAAAAGCGGGTTCCTACGAGCAGTACTTC.

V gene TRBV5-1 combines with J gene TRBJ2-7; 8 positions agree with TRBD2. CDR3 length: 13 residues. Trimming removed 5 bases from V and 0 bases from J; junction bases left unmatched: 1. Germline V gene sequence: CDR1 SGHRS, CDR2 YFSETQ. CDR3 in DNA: TGCGCCAGCAGTAGCGGGAACTCCTACGAGCAGTACTTC. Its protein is CASSSGNSYEQYF. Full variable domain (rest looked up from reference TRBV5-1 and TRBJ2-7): KAGVTQTPRYLIKTRGQQVTLSCSPISGHRSVSWYQQTPGQGLQFLFEYFSETQRNKGNFPGRFSGRQFSNSRSEMNVSTLELGDSALYLCASSSGNSYEQYFGPGTRLTVT.